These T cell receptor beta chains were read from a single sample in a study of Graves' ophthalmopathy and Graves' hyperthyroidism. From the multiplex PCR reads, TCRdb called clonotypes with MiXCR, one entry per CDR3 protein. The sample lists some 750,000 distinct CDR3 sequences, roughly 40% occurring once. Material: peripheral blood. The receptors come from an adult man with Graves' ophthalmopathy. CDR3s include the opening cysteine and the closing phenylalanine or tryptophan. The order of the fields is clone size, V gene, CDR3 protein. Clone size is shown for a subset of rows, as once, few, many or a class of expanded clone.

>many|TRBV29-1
CSVGGLNEKLFF
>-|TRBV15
CAWSASVYGYTF
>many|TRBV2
CASSGSLIEAFF
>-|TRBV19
CASSILGGANTGELFF
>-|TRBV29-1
CSVEIGTDYGYTF
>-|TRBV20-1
CSADPDRGDEQYF
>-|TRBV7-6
CASSPGTSGANEQYF
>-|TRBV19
CASSPGEGQGYSPLHF
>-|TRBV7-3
CASSRDRGLSGYTF
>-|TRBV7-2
CASSPLAGGTTEAFF
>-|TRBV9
CASSVAAGLPETQYF
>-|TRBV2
CASSEALLLGAPSYEQYF
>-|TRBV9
CAHRPSGETQYF
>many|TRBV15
CATSRDLWGSTEAFF
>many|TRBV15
CATSKQNTEAFF
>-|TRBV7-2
CASSPRRQGSGYTF
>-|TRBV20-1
CSAGTDPNTEAFF